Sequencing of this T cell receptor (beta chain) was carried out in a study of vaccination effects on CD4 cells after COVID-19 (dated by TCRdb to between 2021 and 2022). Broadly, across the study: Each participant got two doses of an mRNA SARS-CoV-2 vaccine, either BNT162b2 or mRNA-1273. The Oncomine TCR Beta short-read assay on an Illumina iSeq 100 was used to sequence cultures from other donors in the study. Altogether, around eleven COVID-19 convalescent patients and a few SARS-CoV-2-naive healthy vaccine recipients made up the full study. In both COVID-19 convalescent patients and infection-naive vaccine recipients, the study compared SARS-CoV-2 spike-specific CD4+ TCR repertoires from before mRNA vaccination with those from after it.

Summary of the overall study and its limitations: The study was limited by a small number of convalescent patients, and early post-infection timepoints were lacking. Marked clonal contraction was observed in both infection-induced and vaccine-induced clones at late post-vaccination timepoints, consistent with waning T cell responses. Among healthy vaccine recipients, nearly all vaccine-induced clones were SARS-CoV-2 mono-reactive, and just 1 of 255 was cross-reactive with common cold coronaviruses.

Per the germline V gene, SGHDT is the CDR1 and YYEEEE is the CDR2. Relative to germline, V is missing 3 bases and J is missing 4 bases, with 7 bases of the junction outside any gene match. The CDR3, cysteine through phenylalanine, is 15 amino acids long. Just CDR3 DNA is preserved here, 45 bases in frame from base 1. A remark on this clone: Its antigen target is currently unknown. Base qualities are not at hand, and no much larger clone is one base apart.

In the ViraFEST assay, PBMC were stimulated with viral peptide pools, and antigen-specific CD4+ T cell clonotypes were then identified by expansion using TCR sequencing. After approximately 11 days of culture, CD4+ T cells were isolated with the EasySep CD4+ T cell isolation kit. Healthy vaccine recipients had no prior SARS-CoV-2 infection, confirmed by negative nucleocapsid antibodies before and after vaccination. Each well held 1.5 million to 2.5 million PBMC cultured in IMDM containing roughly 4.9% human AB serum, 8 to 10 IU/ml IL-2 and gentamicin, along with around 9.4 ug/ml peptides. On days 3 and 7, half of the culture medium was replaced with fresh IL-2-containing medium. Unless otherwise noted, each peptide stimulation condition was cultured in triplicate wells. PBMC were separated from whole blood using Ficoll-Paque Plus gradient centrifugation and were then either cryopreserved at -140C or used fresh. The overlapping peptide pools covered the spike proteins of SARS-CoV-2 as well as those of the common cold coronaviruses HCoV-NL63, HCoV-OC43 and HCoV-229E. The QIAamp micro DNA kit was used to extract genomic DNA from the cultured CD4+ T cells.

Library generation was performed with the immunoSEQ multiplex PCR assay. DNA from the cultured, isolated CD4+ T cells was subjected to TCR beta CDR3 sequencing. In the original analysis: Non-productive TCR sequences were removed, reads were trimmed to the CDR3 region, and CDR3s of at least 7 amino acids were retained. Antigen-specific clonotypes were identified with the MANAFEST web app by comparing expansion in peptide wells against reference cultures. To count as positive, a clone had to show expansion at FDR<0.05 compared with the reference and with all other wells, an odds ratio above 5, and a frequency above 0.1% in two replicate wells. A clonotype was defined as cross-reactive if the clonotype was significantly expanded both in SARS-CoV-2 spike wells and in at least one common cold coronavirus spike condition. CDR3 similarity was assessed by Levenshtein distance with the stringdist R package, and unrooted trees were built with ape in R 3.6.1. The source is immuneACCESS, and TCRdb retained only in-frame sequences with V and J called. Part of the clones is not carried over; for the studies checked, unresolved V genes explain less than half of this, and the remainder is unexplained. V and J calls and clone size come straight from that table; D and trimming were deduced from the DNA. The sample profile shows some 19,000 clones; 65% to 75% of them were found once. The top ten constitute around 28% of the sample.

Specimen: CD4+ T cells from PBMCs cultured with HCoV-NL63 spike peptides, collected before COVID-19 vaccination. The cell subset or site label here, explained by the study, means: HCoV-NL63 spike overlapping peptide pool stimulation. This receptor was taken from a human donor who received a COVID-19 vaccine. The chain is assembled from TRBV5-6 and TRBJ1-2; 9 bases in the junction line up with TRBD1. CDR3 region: CASSSRTGDTYGYTF. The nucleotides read TGTGCCAGCAGCTCGAGGACAGGGGATACCTATGGCTACACCTTC.